This TCR beta chain is from a study of blood T cell repertoires in COVID-19. Original processing methods: Amplification with reference gene primers provided the estimates of nucleated cell counts. The method was immunoSEQ multiplex PCR; TCRdb's version includes in-frame clones alone and lacks a portion of them. D and trimming were read from the DNA, whereas the V and J calls and clone size are those reported in that table. The sample lists some 530,000 clones, 70% to 90% occurring once. The CDR3 is 15 amino acids. The V and J ends lost 3 bases and 8 bases, in that order; junction bases with no gene match: 8. Germline V CDR1 and CDR2: SNHLY, FYNNEI. This clone was detected only a few times. Allocation to cohorts depended on clinical history reported by the participants. Donors in Cohort 3 counted as recovered after two negative PCRs, clearance, or symptom resolution.

The source of this sequence is a woman aged 55-75 years who had recovered from COVID-19. The chain employs TRBV2 and TRBJ1-4; TRBD1 agrees at 8 bases. What was sequenced was PBMCs or T cells enriched from blood (not recorded which). The CDR3: CASSDLTGDLEKLFF. The CDR3 DNA follows: TGTGCCAGCAGTGACCTGACAGGGGACTTAGAAAAACTGTTTTTT.